This T cell receptor beta chain was sequenced for a study of cytomegalovirus exposure and HLA in healthy donors. PCR employed 60 Vbeta and 13 Jbeta primers. Only in-frame clones appear in the TCRdb table, and some are missing; sequencing was by immunoSEQ multiplex PCR. The sample records hundreds of thousands of clones, approximately 88% being singletons. This clone was observed a single time. What it binds is unknown. Study-level findings and limits: The records held CMV serostatus as the only immune exposure information.

The receptor was derived from a boy aged 2 to 9 in good health and CMV-seronegative. The sequenced sample was PBMCs.

CDR3 in DNA: TGTGCCAGCAGCTTAGGGGGACTAGCAGAGACCCAGTACTTC. Translated, it gives CASSLGGLAETQYF. The V gene is TRBV11-2, the J gene TRBJ2-5; 9 nucleotides line up with TRBD2. V gave up 1 base and J gave up 4 bases; unmatched junction bases: 1. This CDR3 is 14 amino acids long. The germline V gene encodes CDR1 SGHAT and CDR2 FQNNGV.